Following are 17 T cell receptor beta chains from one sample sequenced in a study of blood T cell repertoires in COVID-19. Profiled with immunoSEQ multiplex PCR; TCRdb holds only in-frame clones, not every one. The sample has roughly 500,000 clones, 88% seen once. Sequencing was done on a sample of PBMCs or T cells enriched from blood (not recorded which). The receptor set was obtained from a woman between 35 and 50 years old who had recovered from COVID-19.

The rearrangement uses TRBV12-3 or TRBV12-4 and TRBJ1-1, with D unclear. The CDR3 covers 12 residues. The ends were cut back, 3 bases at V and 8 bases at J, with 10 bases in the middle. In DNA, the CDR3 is TGTGCCAGCAGTTTGGCGGGGTTCGAAGCTTTCTTT. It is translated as CASSLAGFEAFF.

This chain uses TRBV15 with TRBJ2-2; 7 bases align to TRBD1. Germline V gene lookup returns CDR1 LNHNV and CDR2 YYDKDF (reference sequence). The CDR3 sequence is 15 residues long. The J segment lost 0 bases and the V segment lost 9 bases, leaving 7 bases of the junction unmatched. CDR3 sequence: CATRPTGSNTGELFF. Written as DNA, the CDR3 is TGTGCCACTAGACCGACAGGGTCGAACACCGGGGAGCTGTTTTTT.

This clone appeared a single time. In DNA, the CDR3 is TGTGCCAGCAGCCGGTGGGGCGGAGAGACCCAGTACTTC. This sequence encodes CASSRWGGETQYF. The chain recombines TRBV7-2 with TRBJ2-5; D might be TRBD1 (5 bases). The V gene lost 5 bases and the J gene lost 4 bases, with 11 bases spanning the gap. CDR1 is SGHTA and CDR2 is FQGNSA in the germline V gene. The CDR3 consists of 13 residues.

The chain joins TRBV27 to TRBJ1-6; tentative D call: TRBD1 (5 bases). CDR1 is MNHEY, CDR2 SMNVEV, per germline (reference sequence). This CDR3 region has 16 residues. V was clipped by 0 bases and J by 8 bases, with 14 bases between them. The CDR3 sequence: CASSLSLRVGDSPLHF. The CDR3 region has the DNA TGTGCCAGCAGTTTATCTCTCAGGGTAGGAGATTCACCCCTCCACTTT.

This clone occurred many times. The CDR3 reads CASGPNQPQHF. CDR3 DNA sequence: TGTGCCAGCGGGCCGAATCAGCCCCAGCATTTT. The V and J genes are TRBV27 and TRBJ1-5; D not certain. Trimming shortened V by 8 bases and J by 4 bases, and 6 bases separated the two germline ends. This CDR3 spans 11 amino acids. Germline V lookup: CDR1 MNHEY, CDR2 SMNVEV (reference sequence).

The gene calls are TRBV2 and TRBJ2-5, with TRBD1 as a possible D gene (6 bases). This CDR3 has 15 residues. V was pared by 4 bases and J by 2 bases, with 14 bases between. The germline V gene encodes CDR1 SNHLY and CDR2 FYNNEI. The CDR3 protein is CASSGVRGGQETQYF. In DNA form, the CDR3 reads TGTGCCAGCAGTGGAGTTAGAGGGGGACAAGAGACCCAGTACTTC.

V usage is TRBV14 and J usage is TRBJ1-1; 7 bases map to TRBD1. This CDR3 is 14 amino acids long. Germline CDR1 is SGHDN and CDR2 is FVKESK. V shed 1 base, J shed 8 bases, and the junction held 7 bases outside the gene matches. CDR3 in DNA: TGTGCCAGCAGCCAAGCAGGACAGGCCATGGAAGCTTTCTTT. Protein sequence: CASSQAGQAMEAFF.

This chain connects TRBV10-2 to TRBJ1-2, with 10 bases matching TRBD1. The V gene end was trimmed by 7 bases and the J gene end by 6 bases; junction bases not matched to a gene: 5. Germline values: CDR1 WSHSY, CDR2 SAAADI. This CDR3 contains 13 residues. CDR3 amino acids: CASKVGTGDGYTF. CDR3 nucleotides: TGCGCCAGCAAAGTGGGGACAGGGGATGGCTACACCTTC.

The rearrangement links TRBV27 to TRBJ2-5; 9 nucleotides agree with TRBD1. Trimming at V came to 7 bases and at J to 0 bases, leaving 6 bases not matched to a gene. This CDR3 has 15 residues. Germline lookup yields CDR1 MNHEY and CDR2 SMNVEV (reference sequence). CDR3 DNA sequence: TGTGCCAGCACCCGGACAGGGGCAAACCAAGAGACCCAGTACTTC. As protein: CASTRTGANQETQYF.

CDR3 sequence (DNA): TGTGCCAGCTACTCTGTTACGAAACGAGCGGCAAGCTCCTACGAGCAGTACTTC. It yields the protein CASYSVTKRAASSYEQYF. This chain joins TRBV5-6 and TRBJ2-7; D may be TRBD2 (5 bases). The CDR3 consists of 18 residues. Germline V gives CDR1 SGHDT, CDR2 YYEEEE. V was cut by 7 bases and J by 0 bases, with 26 bases left in between.

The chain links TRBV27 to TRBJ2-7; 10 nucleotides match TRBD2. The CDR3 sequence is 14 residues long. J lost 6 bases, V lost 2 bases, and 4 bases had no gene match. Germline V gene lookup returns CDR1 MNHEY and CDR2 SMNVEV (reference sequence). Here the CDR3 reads CASSLSGRASEQYF. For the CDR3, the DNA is TGTGCCAGCAGTTTAAGCGGGAGGGCGAGCGAGCAGTACTTC.

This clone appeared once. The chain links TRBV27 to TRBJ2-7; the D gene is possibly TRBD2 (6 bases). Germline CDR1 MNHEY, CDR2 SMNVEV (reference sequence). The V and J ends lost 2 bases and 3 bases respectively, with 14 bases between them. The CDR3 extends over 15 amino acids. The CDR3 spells CASSLVGGRNYEQYF. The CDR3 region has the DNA TGTGCCAGCAGTTTAGTGGGAGGAAGAAACTACGAGCAGTACTTC.

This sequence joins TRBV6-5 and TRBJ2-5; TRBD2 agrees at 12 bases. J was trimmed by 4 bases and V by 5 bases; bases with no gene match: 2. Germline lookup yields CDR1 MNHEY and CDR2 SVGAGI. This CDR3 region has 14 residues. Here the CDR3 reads CASSRTSGVETQYF. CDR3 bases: TGTGCCAGCAGTCGGACTAGCGGGGTAGAGACCCAGTACTTC.

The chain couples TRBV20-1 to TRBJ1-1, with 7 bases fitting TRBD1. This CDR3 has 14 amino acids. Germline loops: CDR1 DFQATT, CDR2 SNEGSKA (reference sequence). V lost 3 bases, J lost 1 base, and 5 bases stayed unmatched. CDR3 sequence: CSASGTASNTEAFF. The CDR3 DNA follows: TGCAGTGCTAGTGGGACAGCCTCGAACACTGAAGCTTTCTTT.

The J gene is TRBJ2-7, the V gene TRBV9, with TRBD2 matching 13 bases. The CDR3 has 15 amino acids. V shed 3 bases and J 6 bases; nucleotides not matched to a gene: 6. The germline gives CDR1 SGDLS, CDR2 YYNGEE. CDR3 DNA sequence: TGTGCCAGCAGCGAAGGACTAGCGGGAGTGGGCGAGCAGTACTTC. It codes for CASSEGLAGVGEQYF.

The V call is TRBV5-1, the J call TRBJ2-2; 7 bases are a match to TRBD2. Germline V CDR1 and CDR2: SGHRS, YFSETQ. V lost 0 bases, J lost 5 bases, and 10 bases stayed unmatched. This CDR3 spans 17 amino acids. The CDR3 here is CASSLGAAGVYTGELFF. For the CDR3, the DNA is TGCGCCAGCAGCTTGGGTGCGGCGGGAGTGTATACCGGGGAGCTGTTTTTT.

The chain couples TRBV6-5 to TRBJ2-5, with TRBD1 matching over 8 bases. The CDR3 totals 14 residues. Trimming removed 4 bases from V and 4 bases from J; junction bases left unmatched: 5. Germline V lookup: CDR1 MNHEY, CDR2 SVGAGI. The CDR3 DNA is TGTGCCAGCAGTTCGCAGGGGGCTGTAGAGACCCAGTACTTC. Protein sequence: CASSSQGAVETQYF.